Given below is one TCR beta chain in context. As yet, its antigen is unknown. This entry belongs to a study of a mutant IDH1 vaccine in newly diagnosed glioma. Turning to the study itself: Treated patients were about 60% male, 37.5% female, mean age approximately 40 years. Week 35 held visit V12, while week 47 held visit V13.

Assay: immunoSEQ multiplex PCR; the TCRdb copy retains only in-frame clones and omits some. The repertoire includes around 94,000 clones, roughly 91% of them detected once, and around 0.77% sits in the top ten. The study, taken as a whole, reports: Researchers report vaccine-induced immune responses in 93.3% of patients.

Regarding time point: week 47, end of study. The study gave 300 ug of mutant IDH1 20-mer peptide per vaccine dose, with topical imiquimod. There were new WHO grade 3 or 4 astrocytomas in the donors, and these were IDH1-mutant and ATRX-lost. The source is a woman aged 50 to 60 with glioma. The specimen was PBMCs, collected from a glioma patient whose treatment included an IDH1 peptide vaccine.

The CDR3 DNA reads TGTGCCTGGAGTGTGCTGAGCAGCAATCAGCCCCAGCATTTT. This encodes CAWSVLSSNQPQHF. The gene calls are TRBV30 and TRBJ1-5, with D unclear. Trimming removed 0 bases at V and 1 base at J, with 7 bases between. Germline assignment: CDR1 GTSNPN and CDR2 SVGIG (reference sequence). CDR3 size: 14 residues.